Many counts were recorded for the clone carrying this T cell receptor beta chain. The data belong to a study of CD8 T cells in ankylosing spondylitis. This CDR3 contains 14 residues. Trimming left V 0 bases short and J 13 bases short, with 16 bases between. Germline V gene lookup returns CDR1 MGHRA and CDR2 YSYEKL. TCRdb reprocessed the 5' RACE reads via MiXCR and lists one record per CDR3 protein. Here the sample spans more than 200,000 distinct CDR3 sequences, roughly a quarter being singletons. The sample comprised blood, either unsorted or a sorted T cell fraction (not recorded which). The V and J genes are TRBV4-1 and TRBJ2-1; a weak D match, TRBD2 (6 bases). The clonotype was recovered from a male donor with ankylosing spondylitis or in good health (not recorded which). CDR3 DNA sequence: TGCGCCAGCAGCCAAGATCTGGCGGGGATGGATCAGTTCTTC. Translation gives CASSQDLAGMDQFF.